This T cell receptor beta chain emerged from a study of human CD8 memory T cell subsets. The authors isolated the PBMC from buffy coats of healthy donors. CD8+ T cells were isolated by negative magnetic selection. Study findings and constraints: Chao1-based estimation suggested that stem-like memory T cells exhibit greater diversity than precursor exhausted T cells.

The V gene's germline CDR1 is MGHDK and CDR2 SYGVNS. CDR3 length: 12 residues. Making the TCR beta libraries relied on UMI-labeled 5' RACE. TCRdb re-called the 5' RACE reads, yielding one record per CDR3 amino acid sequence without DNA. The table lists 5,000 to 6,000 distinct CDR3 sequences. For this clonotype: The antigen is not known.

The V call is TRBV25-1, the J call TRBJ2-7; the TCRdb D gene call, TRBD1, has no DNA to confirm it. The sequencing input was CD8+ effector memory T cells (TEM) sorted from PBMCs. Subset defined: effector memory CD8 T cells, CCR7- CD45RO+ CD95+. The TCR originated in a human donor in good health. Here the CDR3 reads CASGDNSHEQYF.